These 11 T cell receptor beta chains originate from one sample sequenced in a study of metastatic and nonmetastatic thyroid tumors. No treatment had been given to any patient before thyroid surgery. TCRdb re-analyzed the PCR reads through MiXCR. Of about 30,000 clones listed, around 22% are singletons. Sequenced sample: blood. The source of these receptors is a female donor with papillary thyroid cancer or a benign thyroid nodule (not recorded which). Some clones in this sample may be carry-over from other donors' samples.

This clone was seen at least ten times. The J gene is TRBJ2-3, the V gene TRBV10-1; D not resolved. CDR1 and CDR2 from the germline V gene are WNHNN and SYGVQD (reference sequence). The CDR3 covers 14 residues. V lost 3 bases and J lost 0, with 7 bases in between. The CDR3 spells CASSDTASTDTQYF. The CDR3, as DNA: TGCGCCAGCAGTGATACCGCAAGCACAGATACGCAGTATTTT.

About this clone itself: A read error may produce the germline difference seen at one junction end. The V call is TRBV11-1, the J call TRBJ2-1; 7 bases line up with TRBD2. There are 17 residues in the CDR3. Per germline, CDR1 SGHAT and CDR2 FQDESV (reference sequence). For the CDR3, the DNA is TGCGCCAGCAGCTTAGGGCGTCCTAGCGGTCTTCGGGATGAGCATTTCTTC. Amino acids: CASSLGRPSGLRDEHFF.

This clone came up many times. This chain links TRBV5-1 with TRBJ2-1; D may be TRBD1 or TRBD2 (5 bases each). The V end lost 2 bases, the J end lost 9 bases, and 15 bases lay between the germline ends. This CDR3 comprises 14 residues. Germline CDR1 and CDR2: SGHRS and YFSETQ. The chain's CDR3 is CASSLSGPDREQFF. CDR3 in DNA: TGCGCCAGCAGCTTATCGGGACCGGACCGTGAGCAGTTCTTC.

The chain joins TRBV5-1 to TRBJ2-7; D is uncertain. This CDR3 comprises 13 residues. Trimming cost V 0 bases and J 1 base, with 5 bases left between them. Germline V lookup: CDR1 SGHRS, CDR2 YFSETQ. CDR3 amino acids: CASSLERSYEQYF. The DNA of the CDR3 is TGCGCCAGCAGCTTGGAACGGTCCTACGAGCAGTACTTC.

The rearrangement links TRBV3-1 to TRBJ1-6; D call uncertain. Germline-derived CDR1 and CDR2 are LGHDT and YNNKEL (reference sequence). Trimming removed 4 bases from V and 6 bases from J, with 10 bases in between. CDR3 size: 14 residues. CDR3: CASSRLNRNSPLHF. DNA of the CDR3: TGTGCCAGCAGCCGACTGAATCGTAATTCACCCCTCCACTTT.

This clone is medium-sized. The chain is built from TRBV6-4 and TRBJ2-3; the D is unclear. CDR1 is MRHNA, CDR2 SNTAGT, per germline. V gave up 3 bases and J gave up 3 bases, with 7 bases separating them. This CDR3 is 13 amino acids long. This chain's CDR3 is CASSEGETDTQYF. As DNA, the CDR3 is TGTGCCAGCAGTGAGGGTGAAACAGATACGCAGTATTTT.

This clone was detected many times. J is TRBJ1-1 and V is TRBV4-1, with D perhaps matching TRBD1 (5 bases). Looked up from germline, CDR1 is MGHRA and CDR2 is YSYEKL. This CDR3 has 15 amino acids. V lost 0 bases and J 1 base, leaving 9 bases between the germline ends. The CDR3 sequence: CASSQERGTNTEAFF. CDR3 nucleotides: TGCGCCAGCAGCCAAGAACGGGGGACGAACACTGAAGCTTTCTTT.

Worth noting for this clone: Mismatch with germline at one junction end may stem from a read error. The CDR3 reads CAISPDEWGAGREPQHF. The CDR3 bases are TGTGCCATCTCACCCGATGAATGGGGCGCGGGTCGAGAGCCCCAGCATTTT. J is TRBJ1-5 and V is TRBV18, with a possible D match to TRBD1 (5 bases). The CDR3 sequence is 17 residues long. Germline assignment: CDR1 KGHSH and CDR2 LQKENI.

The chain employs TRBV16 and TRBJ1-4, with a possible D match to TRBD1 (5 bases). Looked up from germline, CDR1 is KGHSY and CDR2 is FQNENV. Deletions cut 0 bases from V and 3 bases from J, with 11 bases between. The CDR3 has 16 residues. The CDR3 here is CASSQSGGAANEKLFF. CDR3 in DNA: TGTGCCAGCAGCCAATCTGGAGGGGCTGCTAATGAAAAACTGTTTTTT.

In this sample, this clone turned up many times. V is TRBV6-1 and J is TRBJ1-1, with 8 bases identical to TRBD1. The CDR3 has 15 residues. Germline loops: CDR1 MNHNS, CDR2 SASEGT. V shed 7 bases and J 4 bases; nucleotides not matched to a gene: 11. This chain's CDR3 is CASIPWTGSSTEAFF. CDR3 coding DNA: TGTGCCAGCATACCTTGGACAGGGTCGAGCACTGAAGCTTTCTTT.

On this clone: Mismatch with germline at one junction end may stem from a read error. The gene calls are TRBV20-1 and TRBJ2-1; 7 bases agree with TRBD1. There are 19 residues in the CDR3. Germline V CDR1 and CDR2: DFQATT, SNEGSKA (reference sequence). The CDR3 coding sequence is TGCAGTGCTAGAGAGCCCGGGACAGTGACCGTTAGCTCCTACAATGAGCGGTTCTTC. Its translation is CSAREPGTVTVSSYNERFF.